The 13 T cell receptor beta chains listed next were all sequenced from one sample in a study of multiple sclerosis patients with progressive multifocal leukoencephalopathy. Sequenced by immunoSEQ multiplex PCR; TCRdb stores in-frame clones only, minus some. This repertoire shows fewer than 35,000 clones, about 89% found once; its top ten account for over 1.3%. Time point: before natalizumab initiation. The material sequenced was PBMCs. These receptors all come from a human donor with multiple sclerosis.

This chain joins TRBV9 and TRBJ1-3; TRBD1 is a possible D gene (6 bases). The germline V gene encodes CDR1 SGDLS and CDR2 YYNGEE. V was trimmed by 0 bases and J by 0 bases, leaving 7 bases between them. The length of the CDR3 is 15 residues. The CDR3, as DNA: TGTGCCAGCAGCGTAGAACAGGGCTCTGGAAACACCATATATTTT. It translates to CASSVEQGSGNTIYF.

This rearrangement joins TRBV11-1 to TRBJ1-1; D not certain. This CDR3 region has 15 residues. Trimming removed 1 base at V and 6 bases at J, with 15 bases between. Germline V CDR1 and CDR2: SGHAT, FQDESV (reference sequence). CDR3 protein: CASSLVGGVGAEAFF. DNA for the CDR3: TGTGCCAGCAGCTTAGTCGGTGGGGTGGGCGCTGAAGCTTTCTTT.

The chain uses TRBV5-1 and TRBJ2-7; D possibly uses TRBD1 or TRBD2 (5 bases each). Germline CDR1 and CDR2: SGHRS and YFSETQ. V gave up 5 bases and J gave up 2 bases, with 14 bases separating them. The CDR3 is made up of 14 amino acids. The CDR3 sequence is CASSKDRDAYEQYF. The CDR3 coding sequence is TGCGCCAGCAGTAAGGACCGGGACGCCTACGAGCAGTACTTC.

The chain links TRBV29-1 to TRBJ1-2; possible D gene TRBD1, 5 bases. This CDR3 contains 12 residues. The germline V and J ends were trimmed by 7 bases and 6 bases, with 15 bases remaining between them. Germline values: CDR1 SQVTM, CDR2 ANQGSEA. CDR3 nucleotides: TGCAGCGGGATTTTCGGGGGTCATGGCTACACCTTC. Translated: CSGIFGGHGYTF.

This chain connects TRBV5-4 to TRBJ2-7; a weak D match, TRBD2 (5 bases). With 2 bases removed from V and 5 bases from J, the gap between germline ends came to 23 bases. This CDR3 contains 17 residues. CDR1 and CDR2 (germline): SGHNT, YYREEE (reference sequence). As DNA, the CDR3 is TGTGCCAGCAGCTTTCTACCCCCTGATTCAGACGGGGACGAGCAGTACTTC. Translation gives CASSFLPPDSDGDEQYF.

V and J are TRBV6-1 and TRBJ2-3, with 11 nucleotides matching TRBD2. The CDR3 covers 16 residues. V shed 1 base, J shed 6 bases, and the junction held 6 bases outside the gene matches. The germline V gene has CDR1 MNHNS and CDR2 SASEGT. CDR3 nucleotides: TGTGCCAGCAGTGAAGGTAGCGGGAGGGCCGGGGATACGCAGTATTTT. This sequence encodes CASSEGSGRAGDTQYF.

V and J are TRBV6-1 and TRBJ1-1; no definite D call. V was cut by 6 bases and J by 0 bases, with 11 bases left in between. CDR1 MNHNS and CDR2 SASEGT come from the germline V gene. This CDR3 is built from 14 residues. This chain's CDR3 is CASREFGMNTEAFF. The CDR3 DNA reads TGTGCCAGCAGAGAATTCGGGATGAACACTGAAGCTTTCTTT.

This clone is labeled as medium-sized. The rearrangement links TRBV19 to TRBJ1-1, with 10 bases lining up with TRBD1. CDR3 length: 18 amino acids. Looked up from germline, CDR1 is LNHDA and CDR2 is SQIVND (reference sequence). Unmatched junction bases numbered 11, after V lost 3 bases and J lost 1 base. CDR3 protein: CASSISGTGEGPNTEAFF. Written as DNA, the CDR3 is TGTGCCAGTAGTATCTCCGGGACAGGGGAGGGTCCGAACACTGAAGCTTTCTTT.

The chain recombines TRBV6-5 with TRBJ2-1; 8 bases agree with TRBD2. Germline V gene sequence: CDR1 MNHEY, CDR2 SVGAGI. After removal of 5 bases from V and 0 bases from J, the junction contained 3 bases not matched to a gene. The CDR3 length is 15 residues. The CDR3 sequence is CASSSGRNSYNEQFF. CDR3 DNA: TGTGCCAGCAGTAGCGGGAGAAACTCCTACAATGAGCAGTTCTTC.

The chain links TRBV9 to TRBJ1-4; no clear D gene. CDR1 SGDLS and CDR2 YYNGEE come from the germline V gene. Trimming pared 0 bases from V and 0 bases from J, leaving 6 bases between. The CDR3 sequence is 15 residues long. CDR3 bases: TGTGCCAGCAGCGTAGAGGGAACAACTAATGAAAAACTGTTTTTT. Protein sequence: CASSVEGTTNEKLFF. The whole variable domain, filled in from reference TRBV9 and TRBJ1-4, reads DSGVTQTPKHLITATGQRVTLRCSPRSGDLSVYWYQQSLDQGLQFLIQYYNGEERAKGNILERFSAQQFPDLHSELNLSSLELGDSALYFCASSVEGTTNEKLFFGSGTQLSVL.

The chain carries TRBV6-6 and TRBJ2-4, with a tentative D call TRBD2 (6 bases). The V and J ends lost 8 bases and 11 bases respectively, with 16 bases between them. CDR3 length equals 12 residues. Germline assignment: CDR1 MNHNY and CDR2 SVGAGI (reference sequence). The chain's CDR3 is CASGVAEAVQYF. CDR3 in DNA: TGTGCCAGCGGCGTAGCGGAGGCCGTTCAGTACTTC.

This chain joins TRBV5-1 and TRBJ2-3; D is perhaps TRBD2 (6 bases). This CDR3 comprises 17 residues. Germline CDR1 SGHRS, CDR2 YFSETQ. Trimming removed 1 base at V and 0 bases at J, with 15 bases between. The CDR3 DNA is TGCGCCAGCAGCTTGTATAGCGGTGGAACTAGCACAGATACGCAGTATTTT. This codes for CASSLYSGGTSTDTQYF. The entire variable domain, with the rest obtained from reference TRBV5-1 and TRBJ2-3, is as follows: KAGVTQTPRYLIKTRGQQVTLSCSPISGHRSVSWYQQTPGQGLQFLFEYFSETQRNKGNFPGRFSGRQFSNSRSEMNVSTLELGDSALYLCASSLYSGGTSTDTQYFGPGTRLTVL.

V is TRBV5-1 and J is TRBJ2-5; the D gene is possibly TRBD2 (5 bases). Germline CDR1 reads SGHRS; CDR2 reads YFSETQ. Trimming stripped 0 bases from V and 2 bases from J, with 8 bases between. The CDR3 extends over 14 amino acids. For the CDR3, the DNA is TGCGCCAGCAGCTTGGGCTCGGGGCAAGAGACCCAGTACTTC. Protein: CASSLGSGQETQYF.